The 6 T cell receptor beta chains below come from one sample, sequenced in a study of shared clonotypes between healthy human individuals. Sequenced by immunoSEQ multiplex PCR; TCRdb stores in-frame clones only, minus some. This sample carries around 1 million clones, about 80% of them seen once, and the ten largest clones take about 1.5%. Sequencing input: memory CD4+ T cells sorted from blood. The subset: CD45RA-negative fraction. The receptors originated from a man younger than 35 in good health.

This chain connects TRBV18 to TRBJ2-7, with D possibly being TRBD1 (6 bases). Looked up from germline, CDR1 is KGHSH and CDR2 is LQKENI. The V end lost 2 bases, the J end lost 2 bases, and 13 bases lay between the germline ends. The CDR3 is 15 residues long. CDR3 in amino acids: CASSPFRDTAYEQYF. The CDR3 bases are TGTGCCAGCTCACCATTCCGGGACACGGCCTACGAGCAGTACTTC.

The chain has TRBV4-1 and TRBJ1-6, with TRBD1 matching 7 bases. CDR3 size: 17 residues. The V gene end was trimmed by 4 bases and the J gene end by 0 bases; junction bases not matched to a gene: 6. The germline gives CDR1 MGHRA, CDR2 YSYEKL. DNA for the CDR3: TGCGCCAGCAGCCTCCCCAGGGGGAGCTCCTATAATTCACCCCTCCACTTT. This gives the protein CASSLPRGSSYNSPLHF.

The J gene is TRBJ2-7, the V gene TRBV20-1; tentatively, D is TRBD2 (5 bases). Germline V gene data show CDR1 as DFQATT and CDR2 as SNEGSKA (reference sequence). V was shortened by 2 bases and J by 5 bases, with 7 bases between the two germline ends. CDR3 size: 11 residues. The CDR3 DNA sequence: TGCAGTGCTAGAAACGGGAACGAGCAGTACTTC. Its translation is CSARNGNEQYF.

V and J are TRBV5-1 and TRBJ2-5; 9 bases are shared with TRBD2. V was pared by 1 base and J by 4 bases, with 8 bases of the junction left unmatched. The germline gives CDR1 SGHRS, CDR2 YFSETQ. CDR3 length: 16 residues. For the CDR3, the DNA is TGCGCCAGCAGCTTGTTTCTTAGCGGGGGCTCAGAGACCCAGTACTTC. Its protein is CASSLFLSGGSETQYF.

Notes on this clone: Other DNA variants within this sample encode the same CDR3. The gene calls are TRBV15 and TRBJ2-7, with 7 positions matching TRBD2. Germline CDR1 reads LNHNV; CDR2 reads YYDKDF (reference sequence). The CDR3 has 14 amino acids. Trimming at V came to 1 base and at J to 1 base, leaving 1 base not matched to a gene. CDR3 sequence: CATSRGGGSYEQYF. CDR3 coding DNA: TGTGCCACCAGCAGAGGCGGGGGTTCCTACGAGCAGTACTTC.

J is TRBJ2-5 and V is TRBV18, with 7 bases lining up with TRBD1. CDR3 length: 13 residues. CDR1 and CDR2 (germline): KGHSH, LQKENI. The V gene end was trimmed by 6 bases and the J gene end by 1 base; junction bases not matched to a gene: 2. Written as DNA, the CDR3 is TGTGCCAGCTCGACAGGGAGCCAAGAGACCCAGTACTTC. This gives the protein CASSTGSQETQYF.